This passage covers 31 T cell receptor beta chains from one sample sequenced in a study of cytomegalovirus exposure and HLA in healthy donors (dated 2017 in TCRdb). Library preparation employed the immunoSEQ multiplex PCR assay. A mixture of 60 forward primers for TCR Vbeta segments and 13 reverse primers for TCR Jbeta segments was used in the multiplex PCR. What TCRdb holds here is the immuneACCESS table cut down to in-frame rearrangements. Part of the clones is not present; checked against another copy, under half of the missing clones reflect an unresolved V gene, and the others are unexplained. This sample holds 110,000 to 150,000 clones; more than 9.5% were observed only once. The ten largest make up roughly 1.9% of the sample. Sample: PBMCs. The receptor set was obtained from a man aged 50-60 years in good health and CMV-seronegative.

There are a few counts of this clone. J is TRBJ1-5 and V is TRBV2; the D is unclear. Germline V gene lookup returns CDR1 SNHLY and CDR2 FYNNEI. CDR3 length: 14 amino acids. Between the trimmed V and J ends, which lost 5 bases and 3 bases, there was a span of 11 bases. DNA for the CDR3: TGTGCCAGCAGTTCCATTGACACCAATCAGCCCCAGCATTTT. Its protein product is CASSSIDTNQPQHF.

This clone has more than one count but fewer than ten. V and J are TRBV7-2 and TRBJ2-5, with D possibly matching TRBD2 (5 bases). Trimming pared 2 bases from V and 2 bases from J, leaving 9 bases between. Germline V gives CDR1 SGHTA, CDR2 FQGNSA. The CDR3 has 14 amino acids. CDR3 protein: CASSLSGIQETQYF. The CDR3 nucleotides read TGTGCCAGCAGCTTAAGCGGAATTCAAGAGACCCAGTACTTC.

This clone has only a few counts. The rearrangement joins TRBV11-1 to TRBJ2-7, with 9 bases that match TRBD1. CDR1 is SGHAT and CDR2 is FQDESV in the germline V gene (reference sequence). The V segment lost 0 bases and the J segment 4 bases; nucleotides outside the gene matches: 4. The CDR3 spans 15 residues. The CDR3 DNA is TGTGCCAGCAGCTTAGCCTGGACAGGGGAGTACGAGCAGTACTTC. It is translated as CASSLAWTGEYEQYF.

This chain links TRBV5-1 with TRBJ2-5; TRBD1 aligns across 7 bases. CDR3 length equals 15 residues. The germline V gene has CDR1 SGHRS and CDR2 YFSETQ. Trimming took 0 bases from V and 2 from J; bases not matched to a gene: 4. The CDR3 is CASSLAGQEQETQYF. For the CDR3, the DNA is TGCGCCAGCAGCTTGGCCGGACAGGAGCAAGAGACCCAGTACTTC.

This clone was observed a few times. This chain links TRBV30 with TRBJ2-7; 7 bases match TRBD1. Germline V gene lookup returns CDR1 GTSNPN and CDR2 SVGIG (reference sequence). The CDR3 runs 13 residues. V shed 6 bases, J shed 0 bases, and the junction held 5 bases outside the gene matches. This chain's CDR3 is CACDRDSSYEQYF. Here the CDR3 DNA reads TGTGCCTGCGACCGGGACAGCTCCTACGAGCAGTACTTC.

A few counts support this clone. The rearrangement uses TRBV15 and TRBJ1-5, with 8 bases lining up with TRBD1. V was pared by 10 bases and J by 0 bases, with 2 bases of the junction left unmatched. CDR1 LNHNV and CDR2 YYDKDF come from the germline V gene (reference sequence). The CDR3 totals 13 residues. For the CDR3, the DNA is TGTGCCAGCGGACAGGGTAGCAATCAGCCCCAGCATTTT. It is translated as CASGQGSNQPQHF.

This clone occurred a few times. V and J are TRBV25-1 and TRBJ2-5; 7 bases fit TRBD1. The assigned J gene may be wrong: the sequence end matches TRBJ2-7 better. CDR3 length equals 14 residues. The germline gives CDR1 MGHDK, CDR2 SYGVNS. CDR3 region: CASSPGTAFYEQYF. CDR3 DNA sequence: TGTGCCAGCAGTCCCGGGACAGCCTTCTACGAGCAGTACTTC.

This clone was recorded a few times. The chain combines TRBV4-1 with TRBJ2-3; 11 nucleotides match TRBD2. The length of the CDR3 is 15 residues. CDR1 and CDR2 (germline): MGHRA, YSYEKL. With 4 bases clipped from V and 4 bases from J, the junction kept 4 bases outside the gene matches. The CDR3 bases are TGCGCCAGCAGCCGCGGACTAGCGGGCTCAGATACGCAGTATTTT. Translating it yields CASSRGLAGSDTQYF.

This clone was observed a few times. This chain uses TRBV9 with TRBJ2-1; D is unresolved. V was trimmed by 0 bases and J by 7 bases, leaving 11 bases between them. The V gene's germline CDR1 is SGDLS and CDR2 YYNGEE. The CDR3 runs to 14 residues. The CDR3: CASSVGAGRNEQFF. CDR3 in DNA: TGTGCCAGCAGCGTAGGGGCAGGAAGAAATGAGCAGTTCTTC.

The rearrangement uses TRBV5-1 and TRBJ1-2; TRBD1 matches at 10 bases. From germline, CDR1 is SGHRS and CDR2 YFSETQ. The V segment lost 4 bases and the J segment 0 bases; nucleotides outside the gene matches: 6. CDR3 length: 16 residues. CDR3 region: CASSTGQGESNYGYTF. The CDR3 DNA sequence: TGCGCCAGCAGCACTGGACAGGGGGAATCTAACTATGGCTACACCTTC.

There are a few counts of this clone. Other DNA variants within this sample encode the same CDR3. The V gene is TRBV7-3, the J gene TRBJ2-1; TRBD2 is a possible D gene (5 bases). The CDR3 is 13 residues long. V was trimmed by 4 bases and J by 7 bases, leaving 11 bases between them. Germline V gives CDR1 SGHTA, CDR2 FQGTGA. CDR3 DNA sequence: TGTGCCAGCAGCTCCGGACTGGGGAATGAGCAGTTCTTC. Encoded protein: CASSSGLGNEQFF. Looking up the rest from reference TRBV7-3 and TRBJ2-1 gives the full variable domain: GAGVSQTPSNKVTEKGKYVELRCDPISGHTALYWYRQSLGQGPEFLIYFQGTGAADDSGLPNDRFFAVRPEGSVSTLKIQRTERGDSAVYLCASSSGLGNEQFFGPGTRLTVL.

The table lists this clone with a few counts. The chain couples TRBV14 to TRBJ2-1, with TRBD2 identical over 11 bases. This CDR3 comprises 15 residues. J was trimmed by 6 bases and V by 5 bases; bases with no gene match: 6. Germline V gene lookup returns CDR1 SGHDN and CDR2 FVKESK. The CDR3 protein is CASSRNSGRANEQFF. The DNA of the CDR3 is TGTGCCAGCAGCAGAAATAGCGGGAGGGCCAATGAGCAGTTCTTC.

This clone occurred a few times. The V gene is TRBV4-2, the J gene TRBJ1-1, with 8 nucleotides matching TRBD1. The CDR3 spans 13 residues. Germline lookup yields CDR1 LGHNA and CDR2 YNFKEQ. Trimming at V came to 11 bases and at J to 0 bases, leaving 5 bases not matched to a gene. CDR3 protein: CAGSTGVNTEAFF. CDR3 DNA: TGTGCCGGGTCGACAGGGGTGAACACTGAAGCTTTCTTT.

V and J are TRBV5-6 and TRBJ2-1; 7 positions agree with TRBD1. Losses at the gene ends were 5 bases for V and 4 bases for J; bases not matched to a gene: 6. The length of the CDR3 is 14 residues. Germline V lookup: CDR1 SGHDT, CDR2 YYEEEE. This CDR3 is CASRNRDRYNEQFF. CDR3 nucleotide sequence: TGTGCCAGCAGAAACCGGGACAGATACAATGAGCAGTTCTTC.

There are a few counts of this clone. The chain employs TRBV9 and TRBJ1-1, with D perhaps matching TRBD1 (5 bases). Germline CDR1 and CDR2: SGDLS and YYNGEE. This CDR3 spans 13 amino acids. Trimming took off 4 bases at V and 3 bases at J, with 10 bases between the two ends. CDR3 bases: TGTGCCAGCAGCCAGGGAAGTGACACTGAAGCTTTCTTT. Translation gives CASSQGSDTEAFF. The full variable domain, its missing parts supplied by reference TRBV9 and TRBJ1-1, is DSGVTQTPKHLITATGQRVTLRCSPRSGDLSVYWYQQSLDQGLQFLIQYYNGEERAKGNILERFSAQQFPDLHSELNLSSLELGDSALYFCASSQGSDTEAFFGQGTRLTVV.

This clone was picked up a small number of times. The chain combines TRBV11-3 with TRBJ2-1; D possibly corresponds to TRBD2 (6 bases). Trimming removed 5 bases from V and 3 bases from J, with 11 bases in between. CDR1 is SGHNT and CDR2 is YENEEA in the germline V gene. CDR3 length: 14 residues. CDR3: CASSRIADYNEQFF. The CDR3 DNA sequence: TGTGCCAGCAGCCGCATAGCGGACTACAATGAGCAGTTCTTC.

This clone was picked up a small number of times. This chain connects TRBV7-3 to TRBJ1-1; D possibly corresponds to TRBD1 (5 bases). The germline V gene has CDR1 SGHTA and CDR2 FQGTGA. The CDR3 is made up of 16 amino acids. The V end lost 2 bases, the J end lost 2 bases, and 15 bases lay between the germline ends. The CDR3: CASSLSSAGVNTEAFF. The CDR3 coding sequence is TGTGCCAGCAGCTTATCAAGTGCGGGGGTTAACACTGAAGCTTTCTTT.

The chain joins TRBV9 to TRBJ2-1; 13 bases agree with TRBD2. The germline gives CDR1 SGDLS, CDR2 YYNGEE. The CDR3 is 17 amino acids. The J segment lost 12 bases and the V segment lost 2 bases, leaving 14 bases of the junction unmatched. CDR3 nucleotides: TGTGCCAGCAGCGTCAGACTAGCGGGAGGCCGAGACTCCGGGCAGTTCTTC. Protein sequence: CASSVRLAGGRDSGQFF.

Notes on this clone: A read error is likely, as this CDR3 ends without the conserved phenylalanine or tryptophan. The gene calls are TRBV6-6 and TRBJ2-4; maybe TRBD2 (6 bases). The CDR3 contains 16 residues. The germline CDR1 and CDR2 sequences are MNHNY and SVGAGI (reference sequence). The V end was cut by 6 bases, the J end by 2 bases, with 17 bases between. CDR3 nucleotide sequence: TGTGCCAGCAGGGATTCAGGGAGGAGTACCAAAAACATTCAGTACGTC. It yields the protein CASRDSGRSTKNIQYV.

This clone showed up just a few times. The V gene is TRBV11-2, the J gene TRBJ2-5; D gene unclear. Germline assignment: CDR1 SGHAT and CDR2 FQNNGV. CDR3 length equals 12 residues. V was cut by 5 bases and J by 7 bases, with 11 bases left in between. CDR3 amino acids: CASSPLPRTQYF. The CDR3 nucleotides read TGTGCCAGCAGCCCCCTTCCCCGGACCCAGTACTTC.

This chain joins TRBV9 and TRBJ2-7; D might be TRBD1 (5 bases). The V gene's germline CDR1 is SGDLS and CDR2 YYNGEE. The germline V and J ends were trimmed by 0 bases and 5 bases, with 9 bases remaining between them. The CDR3 has 13 residues. The CDR3 reads CASSVAGYHEQYV. The CDR3 DNA reads TGTGCCAGCAGCGTAGCAGGGTACCACGAGCAGTACGTC.

In its sample, this clone was seen a few times. The gene calls are TRBV11-2 and TRBJ2-2; TRBD2 aligns across 7 bases. Germline CDR1 reads SGHAT; CDR2 reads FQNNGV. This CDR3 has 15 amino acids. J gave up 5 bases and V 5 bases, and 8 bases lay outside the gene matches. CDR3 protein: CASSPAGTGTGELFF. CDR3 nucleotide sequence: TGTGCCAGCAGCCCAGCGGGGACCGGAACCGGGGAGCTGTTTTTT.

This clone occurred a few times. The rearrangement joins TRBV5-1 to TRBJ2-7, with D perhaps matching TRBD1 (6 bases). V lost 4 bases and J lost 6, with 17 bases in between. CDR1 SGHRS and CDR2 YFSETQ come from the germline V gene. This CDR3 has 14 residues. The CDR3 DNA follows: TGCGCCAGCAGCCCTTCATGGGGGCTGGGCGAGCAGTACTTC. Its translation is CASSPSWGLGEQYF.

To note about this clone: The junction shows a germline mismatch at one end, possibly a read error. Additional DNA sequences in this sample encode the identical CDR3. The chain uses TRBV5-1 and TRBJ2-7; the match to TRBD1 covers 7 bases. CDR3 length equals 17 residues. Germline V CDR1 and CDR2: SGHRS, YFSETQ. The CDR3, as DNA: TGCGCCAGCAGTTTGGCGGCCGGGACAGCCGGCTCCTACGAGCAGTACTTC. As protein: CASSLAAGTAGSYEQYF.

This clone was counted ten times or more. The gene calls are TRBV30 and TRBJ2-5; 8 bases line up with TRBD2. Losses at the gene ends were 3 bases for V and 5 bases for J; bases not matched to a gene: 2. The CDR3 runs 12 residues. Germline V gene sequence: CDR1 GTSNPN, CDR2 SVGIG (reference sequence). The CDR3 here is CAWRERGETQYF. The CDR3 nucleotides are TGTGCCTGGAGGGAGCGGGGGGAGACCCAGTACTTC.

The V call is TRBV19, the J call TRBJ1-1, with TRBD1 as a possible D gene (6 bases). The CDR3 runs 14 residues. The V and J ends lost 6 bases and 4 bases respectively, with 15 bases between them. Germline values: CDR1 LNHDA, CDR2 SQIVND (reference sequence). The CDR3 DNA sequence: TGTGCCAGTAGCCGAGGGGGGGGCGGCACTGAAGCTTTCTTT. Translated, it gives CASSRGGGGTEAFF. The variable domain in full, completed from reference TRBV19 and TRBJ1-1, reads DGGITQSPKYLFRKEGQNVTLSCEQNLNHDAMYWYRQDPGQGLRLIYYSQIVNDFQKGDIAEGYSVSREKKESFPLTVTSAQKNPTAFYLCASSRGGGGTEAFFGQGTRLTVV.

The chain links TRBV19 to TRBJ1-6; D remains unclear. Germline CDR1 LNHDA, CDR2 SQIVND (reference sequence). The CDR3 covers 14 residues. V lost 1 base and J lost 8, with 9 bases in between. For the CDR3, the DNA is TGTGCCAGTAGTATAGGGGAAGCGGATTCACCCCTCCACTTT. Residues: CASSIGEADSPLHF.

The J gene is TRBJ2-6, the V gene TRBV6-1, with D possibly matching TRBD2 (5 bases). Germline CDR1 is MNHNS and CDR2 is SASEGT. CDR3 length equals 14 residues. The V gene lost 6 bases and the J gene lost 0 bases, with 6 bases spanning the gap. Written as DNA, the CDR3 is TGTGCCAGCAGCCGGGACTCTGGGGCCAACGTCCTGACTTTC. This sequence encodes CASSRDSGANVLTF.

Note on this clone: Compared with germline, one end of the junction differs, possibly owing to a read error. This chain uses TRBV28 with TRBJ2-7; D remains unclear. The CDR3 spans 15 residues. The germline gives CDR1 MDHEN, CDR2 SYDVKM. CDR3 DNA sequence: TGTGCCAGCAGCTCGCTTCGTGGGCCCTCCCACGAGCAGTACTTC. This gives the protein CASSSLRGPSHEQYF.

This clone has only a few counts. This chain joins TRBV5-1 and TRBJ1-5; D perhaps matches TRBD1 (5 bases). V lost 0 bases and J 11 bases, leaving 12 bases between the germline ends. Per germline, CDR1 SGHRS and CDR2 YFSETQ. The CDR3 is made up of 13 amino acids. This chain's CDR3 is CASSLEVGAAQHF. Written as DNA, the CDR3 is TGCGCCAGCAGCTTGGAGGTTGGGGCGGCCCAGCATTTT.

V is TRBV19 and J is TRBJ1-2; D unresolved. The CDR3 spans 12 residues. The V and J ends lost 6 bases and 8 bases respectively, with 13 bases between them. CDR1 LNHDA and CDR2 SQIVND come from the germline V gene (reference sequence). CDR3 sequence: CASSPGRGGYTF. In DNA, the CDR3 is TGTGCCAGTAGCCCTGGCAGAGGCGGCTACACCTTC. The complete variable domain, with remaining parts taken from reference TRBV19 and TRBJ1-2, reads DGGITQSPKYLFRKEGQNVTLSCEQNLNHDAMYWYRQDPGQGLRLIYYSQIVNDFQKGDIAEGYSVSREKKESFPLTVTSAQKNPTAFYLCASSPGRGGYTFGSGTRLTVV.